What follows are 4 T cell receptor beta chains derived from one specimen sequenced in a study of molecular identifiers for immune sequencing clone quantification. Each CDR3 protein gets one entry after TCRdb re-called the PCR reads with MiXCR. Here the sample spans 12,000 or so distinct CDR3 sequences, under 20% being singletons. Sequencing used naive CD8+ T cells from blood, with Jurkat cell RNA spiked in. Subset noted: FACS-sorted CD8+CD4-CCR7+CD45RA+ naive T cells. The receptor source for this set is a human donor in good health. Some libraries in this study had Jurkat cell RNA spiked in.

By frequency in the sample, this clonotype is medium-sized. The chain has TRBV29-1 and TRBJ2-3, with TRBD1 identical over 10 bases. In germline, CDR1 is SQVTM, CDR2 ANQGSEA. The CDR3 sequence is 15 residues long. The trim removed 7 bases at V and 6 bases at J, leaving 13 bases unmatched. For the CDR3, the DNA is TGCAGCGCTGACCGACAGGGGGCGGTTGGTGATACGCAGTATTTT. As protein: CSADRQGAVGDTQYF.

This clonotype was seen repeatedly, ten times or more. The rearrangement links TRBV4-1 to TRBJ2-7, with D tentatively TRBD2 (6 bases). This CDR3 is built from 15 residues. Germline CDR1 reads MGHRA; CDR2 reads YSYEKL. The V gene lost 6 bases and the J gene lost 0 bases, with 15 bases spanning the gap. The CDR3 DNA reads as TGCGCCAGCAGTCCTAAGGAGGGAGCCTCCTACGAGCAGTACTTC. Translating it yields CASSPKEGASYEQYF.

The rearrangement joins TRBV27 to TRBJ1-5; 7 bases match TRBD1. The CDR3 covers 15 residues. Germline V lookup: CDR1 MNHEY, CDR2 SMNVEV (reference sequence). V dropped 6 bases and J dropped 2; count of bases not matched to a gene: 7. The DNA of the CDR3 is TGTGCCAGCAGCAGGGGGGCATTAGGCAATCAGCCCCAGCATTTT. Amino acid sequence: CASSRGALGNQPQHF.

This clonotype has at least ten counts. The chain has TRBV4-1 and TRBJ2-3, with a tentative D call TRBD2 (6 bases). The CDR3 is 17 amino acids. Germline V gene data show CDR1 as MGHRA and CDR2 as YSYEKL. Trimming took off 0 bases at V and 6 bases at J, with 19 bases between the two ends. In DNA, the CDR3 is TGCGCCAGCAGCCAAGATTCCTTAGCGGTCTGGGGGGATACGCAGTATTTT. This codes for CASSQDSLAVWGDTQYF.